These 32 T cell receptor beta chains originate from one sample sequenced in a study of blood T cells in healthy people across ages. Together with a sample-barcoded 5' primer, a J-beta primer mix was included in a second PCR lasting roughly 6 to 12 cycles. TCRdb re-derived calls from the 5' RACE reads in MiXCR, one entry per CDR3 protein. The repertoire has fewer than 2,000,000 distinct CDR3 sequences, about 39% of them found once; the top ten carry more than 20%. The sequencing sample was made of blood. The origin of the receptors is a human donor in good health.

This clonotype was seen a few times. The genes are TRBV7-2 and TRBJ2-4, with D possibly being TRBD1 (6 bases). The J call may be faulty, since TRBJ2-7 better matches the DNA end. The germline V gene has CDR1 SGHTA and CDR2 FQGNSA. CDR3 length: 13 amino acids. The CDR3 sequence is CASSLGLQGEQYF. CDR3 coding DNA: TGTGCCAGCAGCTTAGGTTTACAGGGCGAGCAGTACTTC.

This clonotype was seen a handful of times. One junction end disagrees with the germline gene, perhaps due to a read error. This sequence joins TRBV6-5 and TRBJ1-5; D may be TRBD1 (5 bases). The CDR3 contains 15 residues. CDR1 is MNHEY and CDR2 is SVGAGI in the germline V gene. CDR3 DNA: TGTGCCGGCAGCCTTGGGCAGGGAACCTATCAGCCCCAGCATTTT. It is translated as CAGSLGQGTYQPQHF.

The chain joins TRBV27 to TRBJ1-6; D remains unclear. The CDR3 covers 15 residues. V lost 3 bases, J lost 5 bases, and 11 bases lay in between. The V gene's germline CDR1 is MNHEY and CDR2 SMNVEV (reference sequence). In DNA form, the CDR3 reads TGTGCCAGCAGTTTTCAGCAAACCCATAATTCACCCCTCCACTTT. Its protein product is CASSFQQTHNSPLHF.

The chain combines TRBV2 with TRBJ1-1; unclear D gene. The CDR3 totals 12 residues. V dropped 8 bases and J dropped 8 bases, with 15 bases sitting between them. Germline V gene data show CDR1 as SNHLY and CDR2 as FYNNEI. CDR3: CASERKSIEAFF. The CDR3 nucleotides read TGTGCCAGCGAGCGAAAGAGCATAGAAGCTTTCTTT.

This rearrangement joins TRBV9 to TRBJ1-2; TRBD1 aligns across 8 bases. The trim removed 2 bases at V and 7 bases at J, leaving 13 bases unmatched. The CDR3 runs 16 residues. CDR1 is SGDLS, CDR2 YYNGEE, per germline. This CDR3 is CASSVTPGTGLFGYTF. CDR3 nucleotides: TGTGCCAGCAGCGTCACACCCGGGACAGGCCTCTTTGGCTACACCTTC. The full variable domain, completed using reference TRBV9 and TRBJ1-2, is DSGVTQTPKHLITATGQRVTLRCSPRSGDLSVYWYQQSLDQGLQFLIQYYNGEERAKGNILERFSAQQFPDLHSELNLSSLELGDSALYFCASSVTPGTGLFGYTFGSGTRLTVV.

The rearrangement joins TRBV27 to TRBJ2-7; 9 bases agree with TRBD1. Germline CDR1 reads MNHEY; CDR2 reads SMNVEV (reference sequence). The CDR3 consists of 16 residues. V lost 4 bases and J lost 6; bases outside the gene matches: 13. In nucleotides, the CDR3 is TGTGCCAGCAGTTACCATCCCGGGACAGGGCACATCGAGCAGTACTTC. It encodes CASSYHPGTGHIEQYF.

CDR3 sequence: CASSFDSADTQYF. The DNA of the CDR3 is TGTGCCAGCAGTTTCGATAGTGCAGATACGCAGTATTTT. The chain couples TRBV28 to TRBJ2-3; D not resolved. The CDR3 covers 13 residues. V was shortened by 3 bases and J by 4 bases, with 8 bases between the two germline ends. CDR1 is MDHEN and CDR2 is SYDVKM in the germline V gene.

CDR3 residues: CASSRLYLAGGQETQYF. CDR3 in DNA: TGTGCCAGCAGCCGCCTCTATCTAGCGGGGGGCCAAGAGACCCAGTACTTC. The chain links TRBV3-1 to TRBJ2-5; TRBD2 matches at 11 bases. CDR3 size: 17 residues. Looked up from germline, CDR1 is LGHDT and CDR2 is YNNKEL (reference sequence). The junction had 8 bases not matched to a gene; V was cut back by 4 bases and J by 1 base.

V is TRBV7-8 and J is TRBJ1-5, with D possibly matching TRBD1 (6 bases). The V and J ends lost 4 bases and 5 bases respectively, with 21 bases between them. The CDR3 sequence is 17 residues long. Germline assignment: CDR1 SGHVS and CDR2 FQNEAQ. The CDR3 sequence: CASSSFWGGANYQPQHF. CDR3 sequence (DNA): TGTGCCAGCAGCTCCTTTTGGGGGGGGGCGAACTATCAGCCCCAGCATTTT.

The chain uses TRBV2 and TRBJ1-1; D is unclear. From germline, CDR1 is SNHLY and CDR2 FYNNEI. The CDR3 is 12 amino acids. Trimming left V 1 base short and J 7 bases short, with 7 bases between. CDR3 nucleotide sequence: TGTGCCAGCAGTGAAGGGTGGGGTGAAGCTTTCTTT. Translating it yields CASSEGWGEAFF.

This clonotype appeared a few times. The chain carries TRBV4-2 and TRBJ1-4; tentatively, D is TRBD1 (5 bases). Germline V gives CDR1 LGHNA, CDR2 YNFKEQ. V dropped 4 bases and J dropped 7 bases, with 16 bases sitting between them. The CDR3 has 15 amino acids. This CDR3 is CASSRVWDVGEKLFF. The CDR3 bases are TGTGCCAGCAGCCGAGTTTGGGACGTCGGTGAAAAACTGTTTTTT.

This chain joins TRBV7-2 and TRBJ2-5, with D possibly TRBD2 on 5 matching bases. There are 14 residues in the CDR3. The germline V and J ends were trimmed by 5 bases and 4 bases, with 14 bases remaining between them. Germline V lookup: CDR1 SGHTA, CDR2 FQGNSA. CDR3 sequence: CASSIRGEVETQYF. The CDR3 DNA is TGTGCCAGCAGCATCCGGGGTGAGGTAGAGACCCAGTACTTC. Using reference TRBV7-2 and TRBJ2-5 for the parts outside the CDR3, the full variable domain is GAGVSQSPSNKVTEKGKDVELRCDPISGHTALYWYRQSLGQGLEFLIYFQGNSAPDKSGLPSDRFSAERTGGSVSTLTIQRTQQEDSAVYLCASSIRGEVETQYFGPGTRLLVL.

This clonotype occurred a few times. The chain joins TRBV6-6 to TRBJ2-5; D unclear. The length of the CDR3 is 14 residues. Deletions cut 0 bases from V and 5 bases from J, with 10 bases between. Germline CDR1 reads MNHNY; CDR2 reads SVGAGI (reference sequence). The CDR3 nucleotides read TGTGCCAGCAGTTACTCCCCCGGACGGGAGACCCAGTACTTC. This encodes CASSYSPGRETQYF.

The chain links TRBV20-1 to TRBJ1-5, with 7 bases identical to TRBD1. The length of the CDR3 is 16 residues. The V segment lost 2 bases and the J segment 1 base; nucleotides outside the gene matches: 8. Germline V gene data show CDR1 as DFQATT and CDR2 as SNEGSKA (reference sequence). The CDR3 protein is CSARSPTGRSNQPQHF. CDR3 coding DNA: TGCAGTGCTAGATCCCCGACAGGGAGGAGCAATCAGCCCCAGCATTTT.

V and J are TRBV5-5 and TRBJ1-2, with D perhaps matching TRBD1 (6 bases). The V gene's germline CDR1 is SGHKS and CDR2 YYEKEE (reference sequence). The CDR3 loop spans 14 amino acids. Trimming stripped 4 bases from V and 8 bases from J, with 18 bases between. CDR3 in DNA: TGTGCCAGCAGCCCGACCGGACAGCCGGGGGGCTACACCTTC. Its protein is CASSPTGQPGGYTF.

The chain couples TRBV15 to TRBJ2-7, with 9 bases fitting TRBD1. Per germline, CDR1 LNHNV and CDR2 YYDKDF (reference sequence). The CDR3 totals 15 residues. V lost 2 bases, J lost 3 bases, and 5 bases stayed unmatched. This CDR3 is CATSRFGQGNYEQYF. CDR3 nucleotide sequence: TGTGCCACCAGCAGATTCGGACAGGGGAACTACGAGCAGTACTTC.

In this sample, this clonotype turned up a few times. The junction differs from germline at one of its ends, possibly a read error. The rearrangement uses TRBV15 and TRBJ2-5; D remains ambiguous. The CDR3 length is 11 residues. CDR1 is LNHNV, CDR2 YYDKDF, per germline (reference sequence). The DNA for the CDR3 is TGTGCCACCAGTAGAGGATCCTCAGCGTACTTC. As protein: CATSRGSSAYF.

The genes are TRBV7-3 and TRBJ1-1; D not resolved. Germline lookup yields CDR1 SGHTA and CDR2 FQGTGA. The CDR3 is made up of 14 amino acids. V was pared by 3 bases and J by 3 bases, with 11 bases between. The CDR3 nucleotides are TGTGCCAGCAGCTTTGAGGGTGGGGACACTGAAGCTTTCTTT. Amino acid sequence: CASSFEGGDTEAFF.

The CDR3 DNA reads TGTGCCAGCAGAGAGTTAGCGGGGGGGCCGTTTGAGACCCAGTACTTC. Protein: CASRELAGGPFETQYF. The genes are TRBV27 and TRBJ2-5; 11 bases are a match to TRBD2. This CDR3 has 16 residues. Unmatched junction bases numbered 11, after V lost 6 bases and J lost 5 bases. Germline CDR1 and CDR2: MNHEY and SMNVEV (reference sequence).

The chain couples TRBV7-2 to TRBJ2-5; 9 bases agree with TRBD1. The DNA matches TRBJ2-7 better at its end, which makes the J call doubtful. The CDR3 extends over 16 amino acids. Germline loops: CDR1 SGHTA, CDR2 FQGNSA. The CDR3 spells CASSSPRGQGKDEQYF. The CDR3 nucleotides are TGTGCCAGCAGCTCGCCCCGGGGACAGGGTAAGGACGAGCAGTACTTC.

The rearrangement joins TRBV11-2 to TRBJ2-3; D not certain. Looked up from germline, CDR1 is SGHAT and CDR2 is FQNNGV. Trimming left V 4 bases short and J 4 bases short, with 15 bases between. The CDR3 is 15 residues long. The CDR3 loop reads CASSSPTTGPDTQYF. DNA of the CDR3: TGTGCCAGCAGCTCCCCAACTACTGGACCAGATACGCAGTATTTT.

This clonotype was found a few times. This chain connects TRBV20-1 to TRBJ2-7; D perhaps matches TRBD1 (5 bases). Germline values: CDR1 DFQATT, CDR2 SNEGSKA (reference sequence). V was trimmed by 2 bases and J by 2 bases, leaving 13 bases between them. The CDR3 is made up of 14 amino acids. The chain's CDR3 is CSARPGQGTYEQYF. CDR3 nucleotide sequence: TGCAGTGCTAGACCTGGCCAGGGCACCTACGAGCAGTACTTC.

The CDR3 region is CASANLQGQPQHF. The CDR3, as DNA: TGTGCCAGCGCCAACCTTCAGGGTCAGCCCCAGCATTTT. The chain couples TRBV6-5 to TRBJ1-5; tentatively, D is TRBD1 (5 bases). This CDR3 region has 13 residues. Trimming stripped 8 bases from V and 6 bases from J, with 14 bases between. Germline CDR1 reads MNHEY; CDR2 reads SVGAGI.

The rearrangement links TRBV9 to TRBJ1-2; a weak D match, TRBD1 (5 bases). With 2 bases removed from V and 8 bases from J, the gap between germline ends came to 13 bases. This CDR3 is built from 13 residues. The germline gives CDR1 SGDLS, CDR2 YYNGEE. CDR3: CASSVTDYWGYTF. CDR3 bases: TGTGCCAGCAGCGTGACAGATTATTGGGGCTACACCTTC.

The chain joins TRBV10-3 to TRBJ1-2, with unresolved D. The CDR3 is 13 residues long. Germline CDR1 and CDR2: ENHRY and SYGVKD. V lost 3 bases and J 5 bases, leaving 10 bases between the germline ends. CDR3 bases: TGTGCCATCAGTGAACTGGGTGCATATGGCTACACCTTC. Its protein product is CAISELGAYGYTF.

This clonotype was counted a few times. The chain recombines TRBV29-1 with TRBJ1-1; TRBD1 aligns across 10 bases. V dropped 4 bases and J dropped 3; count of bases not matched to a gene: 5. The CDR3 sequence is 14 residues long. Germline CDR1 is SQVTM and CDR2 is ANQGSEA. CDR3 nucleotide sequence: TGCAGCGTTGGTCGACAGGGGGCTCACACTGAAGCTTTCTTT. Translation: CSVGRQGAHTEAFF. Using reference TRBV29-1 and TRBJ1-1 for the parts outside the CDR3, the full variable domain is SAVISQKPSRDICQRGTSLTIQCQVDSQVTMMFWYRQQPGQSLTLIATANQGSEATYESGFVIDKFPISRPNLTFSTLTVSNMSPEDSSIYLCSVGRQGAHTEAFFGQGTRLTVV.

This sequence joins TRBV5-1 and TRBJ2-3, with 7 bases lining up with TRBD1. This CDR3 contains 14 residues. CDR1 is SGHRS, CDR2 YFSETQ, per germline. The trim removed 5 bases at V and 3 bases at J, leaving 6 bases unmatched. CDR3 region: CASSSGTETDTQYF. The CDR3 DNA follows: TGCGCCAGCAGTTCCGGGACAGAAACAGATACGCAGTATTTT.

V usage is TRBV20-1 and J usage is TRBJ1-1; the D is unclear. V dropped 1 base and J dropped 5 bases, with 23 bases sitting between them. The CDR3 consists of 17 residues. Germline-derived CDR1 and CDR2 are DFQATT and SNEGSKA (reference sequence). The CDR3 bases are TGCAGTGCTAGAGGCCCGGCGAGTGGGAGGGCTCGGACTGAAGCTTTCTTT. It is translated as CSARGPASGRARTEAFF.

J is TRBJ1-1 and V is TRBV2; no reliable D call. Trimming took 6 bases from V and 6 from J, leaving 11 bases between them. The CDR3 has 12 amino acids. Germline V gives CDR1 SNHLY, CDR2 FYNNEI. CDR3 DNA: TGTGCCAGCAGAGGAAAGGCCCCTGAAGCTTTCTTT. Its protein product is CASRGKAPEAFF.

Details on this clonotype: One junction end disagrees with the germline gene, perhaps due to a read error. The gene calls are TRBV7-9 and TRBJ2-5; the match to TRBD2 covers 14 bases. This CDR3 is built from 17 residues. Looked up from germline, CDR1 is SEHNR and CDR2 is FQNEAQ (reference sequence). The DNA for the CDR3 is TGTGCCTGCAGCTCGACTAGCGGGGGGGCAGGAGAAGAGACCCAGTACTTC. Translating gives CACSSTSGGAGEETQYF.

The chain carries TRBV20-1 and TRBJ1-5; 11 nucleotides agree with TRBD1. The V segment lost 0 bases and the J segment 5 bases; nucleotides outside the gene matches: 6. Germline V gives CDR1 DFQATT, CDR2 SNEGSKA (reference sequence). The CDR3 loop spans 16 amino acids. CDR3 in amino acids: CSARERDRGAHQPQHF. CDR3 nucleotide sequence: TGCAGTGCTAGAGAACGGGACAGGGGGGCTCATCAGCCCCAGCATTTT.

The chain links TRBV13 to TRBJ2-1; D remains unclear. Trimming took off 1 base at V and 5 bases at J, with 9 bases between the two ends. The CDR3 contains 14 residues. The V gene's germline CDR1 is PRHDT and CDR2 FYEKMQ (reference sequence). In nucleotides, the CDR3 is TGTGCCAGCAGCTTAGTAGGTCCAGACAATGAGCAGTTCTTC. It is translated as CASSLVGPDNEQFF.